This record concerns one T cell receptor (beta chain) sequence. This clonotype was detected only a few times. The antigen it binds to is not known. Base qualities were left out, and no much larger clone turns up one base away. Every donor in the study was a healthy Caucasian. The twin cohort consisted of three pairs of female monozygotic twins, all aged roughly 18 to 30 years. The RNA used for TCR libraries was isolated from peripheral blood mononuclear cells. For this chain, trimming is 4 bases at the V end and 3 bases at the J end, and the number of junction bases without a gene match is 10. The CDR3, cysteine through phenylalanine, is 17 amino acids long. Left in the record is the CDR3 DNA by itself, 51 bases read in frame from the first base. The CDR1 and CDR2 encoded by the germline V gene are SGHRS and YFSETQ. This sample is part of a study of identical twins (dated by TCRdb to 2016 to 2018). The study in broad terms: To test whether fetal clonotypes persist, the study used deep sequencing on TCR alpha and beta repertoires from monozygotic twins, unrelated adults of various ages, and cord blood. Replicate twin experiments were performed at different times using different library preparation protocols to rule out contamination.

Study-wide findings and limitations: Out-of-frame TCR alpha sequences shared between twins showed an excess of low generation-probability sequences compared with coincidental sharing between unrelated individuals. Zero-insertion analyses could be partly confounded by invariant T cells such as MAIT and iNKT, although diverse VJ usage argued against such confounding for most clonotypes. The excess sharing between twins in beta out-of-frame sequences was weaker because fewer shared sequences reduced the signal-to-noise ratio. Abundant cord blood beta clonotypes carried fewer insertions; young adult naive repertoires showed a weaker similar trend, while memory repertoires showed none. Recombination models systematically underestimated out-of-frame TCR alpha sharing in monozygotic twins but agreed with sharing between unrelated individuals. Because the same donors could not be followed over many years, the conclusions relied on cross-sectional statistical analysis.

Preparation of the library involved 5' RACE. Sequencing was performed on an Illumina HiSeq 2000. Template switching introduced a universal primer binding site; the final cDNA contained a unique molecular identifier, enabling accurate counting of TCR cDNA molecules. Specific primers in the conserved constant-segment region were used to synthesize first-strand cDNA for the TCR alpha and beta chains. To control for contamination, every cDNA library was double barcoded, receiving both a SMART-Mk sample barcode and Illumina barcodes. TruSeq adapter sequences and Illumina sample barcodes were added in two successive PCR steps. TCR alpha and beta cDNA libraries were sequenced on the Illumina HiSeq platform with custom primers. As for how the authors treated the data: MiGEC processed the raw reads to extract unique molecular identifiers, while MiXCR was used to determine the CDR3 positions. Recombination models were inferred per individual with the repgenHMM and IGoR tools using an EM algorithm. The analysis of shared clonotypes was done with the tcR package in R, with sharing normalized by the product of cloneset sizes. Out-of-frame nonproductive sequences were analyzed to study raw recombination free of thymic and clonal selection effects. TCRdb cleaned the public reads at Q25 with fastp, built clones with MiXCR and kept in-frame beta chains. For every CDR3 protein sequence, its rows merge into one entry that carries the most common genes and DNA. The V and J calls, along with clone size, are taken from TCRdb and not from the paper's own processing. The sample table contains 700,000 or so distinct CDR3 sequences; only one count was recorded for 8.6% of them. Roughly 0.9% of the sample lies in the top ten.

These data were also filed under a second study, of yellow fever vaccine responses in identical twins. The other study reports the following: The T cell response to vaccination in identical twins was reported by the authors to appear partly convergent and partly personalized. Focusing on identical twins, the study followed the T cell clones that responded to the vaccine, and did so with precision.

The V gene is TRBV5-1 and the J gene is TRBJ1-4; TRBD1 aligns with 9 central bases. The origin of this receptor is a woman aged 18-29 years in good health. What was sequenced was PBMCs. The CDR3 in this case is CASSPEDRGRSNEKLFF. DNA sequence: TGCGCCAGCAGCCCGGAGGACAGGGGACGATCTAATGAAAAACTGTTTTTT. The CDR3 plus the reference TRBV5-1 and TRBJ1-4 genes for the other parts give the full variable domain: KAGVTQTPRYLIKTRGQQVTLSCSPISGHRSVSWYQQTPGQGLQFLFEYFSETQRNKGNFPGRFSGRQFSNSRSEMNVSTLELGDSALYLCASSPEDRGRSNEKLFFGSGTQLSVL.